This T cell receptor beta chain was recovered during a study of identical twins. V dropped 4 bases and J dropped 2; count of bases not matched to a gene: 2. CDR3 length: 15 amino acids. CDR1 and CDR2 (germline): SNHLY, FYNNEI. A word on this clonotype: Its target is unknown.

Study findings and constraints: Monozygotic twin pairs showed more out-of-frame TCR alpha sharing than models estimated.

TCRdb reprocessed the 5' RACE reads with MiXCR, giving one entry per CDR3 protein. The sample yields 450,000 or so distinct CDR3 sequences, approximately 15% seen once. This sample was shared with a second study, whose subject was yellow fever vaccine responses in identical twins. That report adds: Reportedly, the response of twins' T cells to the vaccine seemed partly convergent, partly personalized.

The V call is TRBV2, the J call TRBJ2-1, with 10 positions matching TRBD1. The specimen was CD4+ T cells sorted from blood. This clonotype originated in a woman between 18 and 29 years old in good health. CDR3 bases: TGTGCCAGCAGTGGACAGGGGGCCACCTACAATGAGCAGTTCTTC. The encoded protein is CASSGQGATYNEQFF.